Shown below are 21 T cell receptor beta chains from a single sample sequenced in a study of shared clonotypes between healthy human individuals. Assay: immunoSEQ multiplex PCR; the TCRdb copy retains only in-frame clones and omits some. This table has roughly 1,000,000 clones, roughly 74% appearing once. Sequences were obtained from memory CD4+ T cells from PBMCs. Specified subset: CD45RA-negative fraction. Receptor source: a man in his late teens or twenties in good health. Some clones in this sample may be carry-over from other donors' samples.

The rearrangement uses TRBV30 and TRBJ2-5; 9 bases fit TRBD1. From germline, CDR1 is GTSNPN and CDR2 SVGIG (reference sequence). CDR3 length: 14 amino acids. With 3 bases clipped from V and 4 bases from J, the junction kept 6 bases outside the gene matches. This CDR3 reads CAWRAGTGLETQYF. CDR3 DNA: TGTGCCTGGAGAGCCGGGACAGGGCTAGAGACCCAGTACTTC.

The rearrangement joins TRBV7-2 to TRBJ2-7; no reliable D call. V lost 2 bases, J lost 4 bases, and 9 bases lay in between. Germline V lookup: CDR1 SGHTA, CDR2 FQGNSA. The CDR3 is made up of 13 amino acids. CDR3 bases: TGTGCCAGCAGCTTATCGGTTGGGTACGAGCAGTACTTC. It specifies CASSLSVGYEQYF.

The rearrangement joins TRBV25-1 to TRBJ2-4, with TRBD1 as a possible D gene (5 bases). CDR1 is MGHDK and CDR2 is SYGVNS in the germline V gene. This CDR3 is 15 amino acids long. V lost 4 bases and J 5 bases, leaving 15 bases between the germline ends. CDR3 in amino acids: CASSATTAGENIQYF. CDR3 in DNA: TGTGCCAGCAGTGCAACGACAGCCGGAGAAAACATTCAGTACTTC.

The rearrangement joins TRBV28 to TRBJ2-3, with 9 bases that match TRBD2. The CDR3 loop spans 14 amino acids. Trimming removed 8 bases from V and 1 base from J; junction bases left unmatched: 4. The germline CDR1 and CDR2 sequences are MDHEN and SYDVKM. The CDR3 reads CASLTSGRTDTQYF. The DNA for the CDR3 is TGTGCCAGCCTGACTAGCGGACGCACAGATACGCAGTATTTT.

The chain links TRBV30 to TRBJ1-1; D gene unclear. With 2 bases removed from V and 7 bases from J, the gap between germline ends came to 20 bases. This CDR3 region has 15 residues. Germline CDR1 reads GTSNPN; CDR2 reads SVGIG (reference sequence). The CDR3, as DNA: TGTGCCTGGAGTCAAATTCTTCGGGATAGCGGTGAAGCTTTCTTT. Its protein product is CAWSQILRDSGEAFF.

The rearrangement uses TRBV7-6 and TRBJ1-1, with D tentatively TRBD1 (5 bases). Trimming removed 1 base from V and 1 base from J, with 7 bases in between. The CDR3 extends over 14 amino acids. Looked up from germline, CDR1 is SGHVS and CDR2 is FNYEAQ. As DNA, the CDR3 is TGTGCCAGCAGCTTAGGGGGCGGGAACACTGAAGCTTTCTTT. It is translated as CASSLGGGNTEAFF.

The V gene is TRBV27, the J gene TRBJ2-7; no definite D call. Per the germline V gene, CDR1 is MNHEY and CDR2 is SMNVEV (reference sequence). There are 15 residues in the CDR3. Deletions cut 6 bases from V and 0 bases from J, with 15 bases between. The DNA of the CDR3 is TGTGCCAGCAGGCAGACTCATGCTCCCTCCTACGAGCAGTACTTC. Its protein is CASRQTHAPSYEQYF.

The genes are TRBV6-1 and TRBJ2-2; TRBD1 matches 11 bases. Per the germline V gene, CDR1 is MNHNS and CDR2 is SASEGT. This CDR3 spans 15 amino acids. The ends lost 6 bases at V and 5 bases at J; junction bases unmatched: 5. CDR3 coding DNA: TGTGCCAGCAGGATCGGGACAGGGGGTACCGGGGAGCTGTTTTTT. Translated, it gives CASRIGTGGTGELFF.

The gene calls are TRBV4-3 and TRBJ2-2; a weak D match, TRBD2 (6 bases). Looked up from germline, CDR1 is LGHNA and CDR2 is YSLEER. Deletions cut 3 bases from V and 5 bases from J, with 19 bases between. The length of the CDR3 is 17 residues. The CDR3 sequence: CASSQTRGWGWTGELFF. The CDR3 DNA is TGCGCCAGCAGCCAGACTAGAGGTTGGGGTTGGACCGGGGAGCTGTTTTTT.

The chain has TRBV4-1 and TRBJ2-3; D is undetermined. Per germline, CDR1 MGHRA and CDR2 YSYEKL. Trimming shortened V by 1 base and J by 2 bases, and 4 bases separated the two germline ends. The CDR3 is 13 amino acids. For the CDR3, the DNA is TGCGCCAGCAGCCAAGGCCCCACAGATACGCAGTATTTT. Encoded protein: CASSQGPTDTQYF.

The chain combines TRBV5-1 with TRBJ2-1; TRBD1 matches at 7 bases. Germline CDR1 is SGHRS and CDR2 is YFSETQ. This CDR3 contains 12 residues. V lost 4 bases to trimming and J lost 8 bases; unmatched junction nucleotides: 3. In DNA, the CDR3 is TGCGCCAGCAGCAGGGGGCAGGATGAGCAGTTCTTC. This sequence encodes CASSRGQDEQFF.

The chain joins TRBV20-1 to TRBJ2-7; TRBD2 matches 7 bases. The CDR3 extends over 10 amino acids. Losses at the gene ends were 6 bases for V and 13 bases for J; bases not matched to a gene: 9. Germline loops: CDR1 DFQATT, CDR2 SNEGSKA (reference sequence). The CDR3 region is CSAHRGDYYF. Here the CDR3 DNA reads TGCAGTGCCCACCGGGGGGATTATTACTTC.

The chain is built from TRBV18 and TRBJ1-5, with unresolved D. The CDR3 is 15 amino acids. CDR1 and CDR2 (germline): KGHSH, LQKENI. V lost 5 bases, J lost 5 bases, and 16 bases lay in between. The CDR3 loop is CASSEYQNLHQPQHF. DNA of the CDR3: TGTGCCAGCTCAGAGTACCAGAACCTCCATCAGCCCCAGCATTTT.

The chain carries TRBV5-1 and TRBJ2-1; 12 nucleotides align to TRBD2. V lost 2 bases to trimming and J lost 5 bases; unmatched junction nucleotides: 5. The CDR3 has 16 amino acids. Germline CDR1 and CDR2: SGHRS and YFSETQ. This CDR3 is CASSFLAGGPNNEQFF. The CDR3 coding sequence is TGCGCCAGCAGCTTCCTAGCGGGAGGGCCTAACAATGAGCAGTTCTTC.

V usage is TRBV5-1 and J usage is TRBJ1-2; 8 bases line up with TRBD1. The CDR3 spans 15 residues. V was clipped by 5 bases and J by 13 bases; unmatched bases: 19. The germline V gene has CDR1 SGHRS and CDR2 YFSETQ. The CDR3 nucleotides are TGCGCCAGCAGGTCGGGACAGGACACCCCCTTAGGGTGCACCTTC. Its translation is CASRSGQDTPLGCTF.

This sequence joins TRBV5-1 and TRBJ2-3, with D unclear. This CDR3 contains 14 residues. From germline, CDR1 is SGHRS and CDR2 YFSETQ. The V end was cut by 1 base, the J end by 4 bases, with 10 bases between. CDR3 sequence reads: CASSLYFRADTQYF. In nucleotides, the CDR3 is TGCGCCAGCAGCTTGTATTTCCGGGCAGATACGCAGTATTTT.

This chain uses TRBV7-9 with TRBJ1-4; D not certain. Germline V gene lookup returns CDR1 SEHNR and CDR2 FQNEAQ (reference sequence). V shed 3 bases and J shed 5 bases, with 10 bases lying between them. This CDR3 is built from 14 residues. The CDR3 nucleotides read TGTGCCAGCAGCTTGGACGCGAGAAATGAAAAACTGTTTTTT. This encodes CASSLDARNEKLFF. Using reference TRBV7-9 and TRBJ1-4 for the parts outside the CDR3, the full variable domain is DTGVSQNPRHKITKRGQNVTFRCDPISEHNRLYWYRQTLGQGPEFLTYFQNEAQLEKSRLLSDRFSAERPKGSFSTLEIQRTEQGDSAMYLCASSLDARNEKLFFGSGTQLSVL.

The chain employs TRBV2 and TRBJ2-7; the D gene is possibly TRBD2 (5 bases). Germline CDR1 is SNHLY and CDR2 is FYNNEI. This CDR3 has 14 amino acids. V shed 6 bases and J shed 3 bases, with 15 bases lying between them. The CDR3 region has the DNA TGTGCCAGCAGAACTCGGACTCTGGGCTACGAGCAGTACTTC. It is translated as CASRTRTLGYEQYF.

This clone has only a few counts. The chain is built from TRBV28 and TRBJ2-3; TRBD2 matches at 7 bases. Germline CDR1 reads MDHEN; CDR2 reads SYDVKM. The CDR3 contains 17 residues. The ends lost 4 bases at V and 3 bases at J; junction bases unmatched: 13. CDR3 nucleotide sequence: TGTGCCAGCAGTTCGCCAGCTAGCGGTCCCCGGACAGATACGCAGTATTTT. Its translation: CASSSPASGPRTDTQYF.

CDR3 residues: CASSLEAGGETQYF. The CDR3 DNA reads TGTGCCAGCAGCTTGGAGGCAGGGGGTGAGACCCAGTACTTC. The V call is TRBV5-4, the J call TRBJ2-5; 7 bases map to TRBD1. The CDR3 has 14 amino acids. Germline CDR1 is SGHNT and CDR2 is YYREEE (reference sequence). With 0 bases clipped from V and 5 bases from J, the junction kept 4 bases outside the gene matches. The full variable domain, with the rest looked up from reference TRBV5-4 and TRBJ2-5, is ETGVTQSPTHLIKTRGQQVTLRCSSQSGHNTVSWYQQALGQGPQFIFQYYREEENGRGNFPPRFSGLQFPNYSSELNVNALELDDSALYLCASSLEAGGETQYFGPGTRLLVL.

The chain has TRBV11-2 and TRBJ1-1; 8 bases fit TRBD1. The V gene end was trimmed by 0 bases and the J gene end by 7 bases; junction bases not matched to a gene: 7. CDR3 length equals 15 residues. From germline, CDR1 is SGHAT and CDR2 FQNNGV. The CDR3 DNA reads TGTGCCAGCAGCTTAGATCCGACAGGGGCAGGTGAAGCTTTCTTT. Amino acid sequence: CASSLDPTGAGEAFF.